The 10 T cell receptor beta chains below were found in one sample sequenced in a study of radiotherapy plus CTLA-4 blockade in lung cancer. Here immunoSEQ multiplex PCR was the method, and the copy in TCRdb shows in-frame clones only, minus some. The table shows 85,000 to 100,000 clones, with around 72% occurring only once. Sequenced here: peripheral blood, sampled from a patient treated with radiotherapy plus ipilimumab. These receptor sequences come from a human donor with non-small cell lung cancer that progressed on radiotherapy plus ipilimumab.

The chain employs TRBV4-3 and TRBJ2-7; D is ambiguous. The ends were cut back, 0 bases at V and 4 bases at J, with 13 bases in the middle. The CDR3 totals 15 residues. From germline, CDR1 is LGHNA and CDR2 YSLEER. The CDR3 is CASSQDWGWSYEQYF. The CDR3 nucleotides read TGCGCCAGCAGCCAAGACTGGGGTTGGAGTTACGAGCAGTACTTC.

The V gene is TRBV2, the J gene TRBJ2-2; D possibly matches TRBD1 or TRBD2 (5 bases each). The CDR3 runs 15 residues. From germline, CDR1 is SNHLY and CDR2 FYNNEI. V lost 5 bases and J lost 6, with 16 bases in between. The CDR3 bases are TGTGCCAGCAGTTTCCGGGGCCTTGGGGCCGGGGAGCTGTTTTTT. Amino acid sequence: CASSFRGLGAGELFF.

This sequence joins TRBV10-2 and TRBJ1-5; 9 bases fit TRBD1. This CDR3 is 15 amino acids long. The ends lost 3 bases at V and 7 bases at J; junction bases unmatched: 7. Looked up from germline, CDR1 is WSHSY and CDR2 is SAAADI. The CDR3 is CASSDPRQGEQPQHF. CDR3 DNA: TGCGCCAGCAGTGATCCCAGACAGGGGGAACAGCCCCAGCATTTT.

Only one count was recorded for this clone. The V call is TRBV7-2, the J call TRBJ2-7, with D possibly matching TRBD1 (5 bases). The CDR3 loop spans 14 amino acids. V shed 5 bases and J shed 1 base, with 12 bases lying between them. Germline V gene data show CDR1 as SGHTA and CDR2 as FQGNSA. CDR3 in amino acids: CASSPRTRSYEQYF. Written as DNA, the CDR3 is TGTGCCAGCAGCCCAAGGACAAGGTCCTACGAGCAGTACTTC.

As regards this clone: A far larger clone is only one base removed, so a read error is likely. V is TRBV7-2 and J is TRBJ2-7; TRBD1 aligns across 11 bases. The CDR3 has 14 residues. V was clipped by 5 bases and J by 3 bases; unmatched bases: 3. CDR1 SGHTA and CDR2 FQGNSA come from the germline V gene. CDR3 nucleotides: TGTGCCAGCAGCCCCGGGACAGGGGGCTACGAGCAGTACTTC. It is translated as CASSPGTGGYEQYF. Together with reference TRBV7-2 and TRBJ2-7, the CDR3 gives the full variable domain: GAGVSQSPSNKVTEKGKDVELRCDPISGHTALYWYRQSLGQGLEFLIYFQGNSAPDKSGLPSDRFSAERTGGSVSTLTIQRTQQEDSAVYLCASSPGTGGYEQYFGPGTRLTVT.

The rearrangement uses TRBV28 and TRBJ2-7; TRBD2 matches 14 bases. The CDR3 contains 15 residues. Germline V gives CDR1 MDHEN, CDR2 SYDVKM. The J segment lost 3 bases and the V segment lost 6 bases, leaving 4 bases of the junction unmatched. The CDR3 nucleotides read TGTGCCAGCAGGACTGGACTAGCGGGAGGCTACGAGCAGTACTTC. Its protein product is CASRTGLAGGYEQYF.

This clone has ten or more counts. The rearrangement links TRBV7-9 to TRBJ2-2; TRBD2 matches at 10 bases. In germline, CDR1 is SEHNR, CDR2 FQNEAQ (reference sequence). V lost 5 bases and J lost 5; bases outside the gene matches: 8. The CDR3 totals 16 residues. CDR3 nucleotides: TGTGCCAGCAGCCCCCTAGCGGGGGCGGGTACCGGGGAGCTGTTTTTT. Protein product: CASSPLAGAGTGELFF. Looking up the rest from reference TRBV7-9 and TRBJ2-2 gives the full variable domain: DTGVSQNPRHKITKRGQNVTFRCDPISEHNRLYWYRQTLGQGPEFLTYFQNEAQLEKSRLLSDRFSAERPKGSFSTLEIQRTEQGDSAMYLCASSPLAGAGTGELFFGEGSRLTVL.

The chain recombines TRBV6-5 with TRBJ2-2, with D uncertain. This CDR3 comprises 13 residues. The V gene lost 2 bases and the J gene lost 5 bases, with 6 bases spanning the gap. Germline V gene sequence: CDR1 MNHEY, CDR2 SVGAGI. CDR3 bases: TGTGCCAGCAGTTACCTAGAAACCGGGGAGCTGTTTTTT. Amino acid sequence: CASSYLETGELFF.

The chain joins TRBV6-5 to TRBJ2-5; the D gene is possibly TRBD1 (5 bases). The CDR3 runs to 14 residues. The germline V and J ends were trimmed by 2 bases and 1 base, with 8 bases remaining between them. Germline values: CDR1 MNHEY, CDR2 SVGAGI. The CDR3 region has the DNA TGTGCCAGCAGTTACAGGGGCAGCCAAGAGACCCAGTACTTC. It yields the protein CASSYRGSQETQYF.

The V call is TRBV5-4, the J call TRBJ2-4; 7 nucleotides align to TRBD2. This CDR3 contains 14 residues. Per germline, CDR1 SGHNT and CDR2 YYREEE (reference sequence). The V and J ends lost 3 bases and 3 bases, in that order; junction bases with no gene match: 3. CDR3 region: CASSSSSGKNIQYF. The CDR3 nucleotides are TGTGCCAGCAGCTCCTCTAGCGGCAAAAACATTCAGTACTTC.